This entry lists 19 T cell receptor beta chains sequenced from one sample in a study of cytomegalovirus exposure and HLA in healthy donors. 60 Vbeta and 13 Jbeta primers were used in PCR. Repertoires were generated with immunoSEQ multiplex PCR, while TCRdb's copy carries only in-frame clones and drops some. This table holds tens of thousands of clones, 82% found once. Sequencing used PBMCs. The receptors derive from a woman aged 18-30 years in good health and CMV-seronegative.

The J gene is TRBJ1-1, the V gene TRBV27, with D maybe TRBD1 (5 bases). The CDR3 is 14 amino acids. Germline CDR1 MNHEY, CDR2 SMNVEV (reference sequence). V shed 3 bases and J shed 5 bases, with 13 bases lying between them. The CDR3 region is CASSLGLRGTEAFF. The CDR3 DNA reads as TGTGCCAGCAGTTTGGGACTCCGGGGGACTGAAGCTTTCTTT.

This chain links TRBV19 with TRBJ2-1; the match to TRBD2 covers 7 bases. J was trimmed by 7 bases and V by 2 bases; bases with no gene match: 14. This CDR3 is 17 amino acids long. Germline-derived CDR1 and CDR2 are LNHDA and SQIVND (reference sequence). The CDR3 loop reads CASSITLSGSYWNEQFF. The CDR3 DNA sequence: TGTGCCAGTAGTATAACCCTTAGCGGGTCCTACTGGAATGAGCAGTTCTTC.

The V and J genes are TRBV4-1 and TRBJ2-7; D remains ambiguous. Germline-derived CDR1 and CDR2 are MGHRA and YSYEKL. This CDR3 spans 15 amino acids. V shed 1 base and J shed 0 bases, with 10 bases lying between them. CDR3 in DNA: TGCGCCAGCAGCCAAGCATTGTTCAGCTCCTACGAGCAGTACTTC. Protein product: CASSQALFSSYEQYF.

The J gene is TRBJ1-4, the V gene TRBV30; no definite D call. Germline V lookup: CDR1 GTSNPN, CDR2 SVGIG (reference sequence). Trimming removed 3 bases at V and 8 bases at J, with 22 bases between. This CDR3 spans 16 amino acids. The CDR3 region is CAWSGILRIPREKLFF. CDR3 coding DNA: TGTGCCTGGAGCGGCATCCTTAGGATCCCCAGGGAAAAACTGTTTTTT.

This clone appeared once. The V gene is TRBV7-2, the J gene TRBJ1-2, with 8 bases fitting TRBD1. This CDR3 spans 15 amino acids. Germline trimming cut 4 bases from V and 8 bases from J; bases unmatched to any gene: 12. CDR1 and CDR2 (germline): SGHTA, FQGNSA. The CDR3 spells CASSWSGQGAVGYTF. CDR3 DNA sequence: TGTGCCAGCAGCTGGTCTGGGCAGGGGGCTGTGGGCTACACCTTC.

V gene TRBV19 combines with J gene TRBJ2-1, with TRBD2 matching over 11 bases. Germline CDR1 LNHDA, CDR2 SQIVND (reference sequence). There are 16 residues in the CDR3. Germline trimming cut 5 bases from V and 4 bases from J; bases unmatched to any gene: 7. The CDR3 DNA sequence: TGTGCCAGTAGTTTTGGGGGACTAGCGGAGTACAATGAGCAGTTCTTC. Its translation is CASSFGGLAEYNEQFF.

V gene TRBV21-1 combines with J gene TRBJ2-1; the DNA was not compared with TRBD1, the D call given in the table. TRBV21-1 counts as a pseudogene. The CDR3 consists of 20 residues. Written as DNA, the CDR3 is TGTGCCAGCAGCCACGTCAGTGGCCCCTGTGACACCTTTTCCTACAATGAGCAGTTCTTC. Translating it yields CASSHVSGPCDTFSYNEQFF.

This rearrangement joins TRBV28 to TRBJ1-5, with 8 bases aligning to TRBD1. Germline CDR1 and CDR2: MDHEN and SYDVKM. The CDR3 extends over 18 amino acids. Trimming cost V 6 bases and J 3 bases; bases outside gene matches: 16. The CDR3 here is CASRSQGRTGPHNQPQHF. The DNA for the CDR3 is TGTGCCAGCAGATCGCAAGGCAGGACAGGGCCGCACAATCAGCCCCAGCATTTT.

V usage is TRBV7-9 and J usage is TRBJ2-7; a possible D gene is TRBD1 (7 bases). The CDR3 extends over 17 amino acids. The germline gives CDR1 SEHNR, CDR2 FQNEAQ (reference sequence). The V and J ends lost 0 bases and 5 bases respectively, with 20 bases between them. CDR3 residues: CASSLAGGGTEANEQYF. The DNA of the CDR3 is TGTGCCAGCAGCTTAGCGGGGGGCGGGACAGAGGCAAACGAGCAGTACTTC.

The chain carries TRBV9 and TRBJ2-1; 8 nucleotides line up with TRBD2. Trimming at V came to 2 bases and at J to 9 bases, leaving 16 bases not matched to a gene. Germline V gives CDR1 SGDLS, CDR2 YYNGEE. This CDR3 is built from 17 residues. CDR3 bases: TGTGCCAGCAGCGTGGGGGGGTGGGGGACTAGGTGGGTTGAGCAGTTCTTC. Translation gives CASSVGGWGTRWVEQFF.

The V call is TRBV6-6, the J call TRBJ1-2; 8 nucleotides align to TRBD1. V lost 8 bases and J lost 5; bases outside the gene matches: 13. The CDR3 sequence is 15 residues long. Germline-derived CDR1 and CDR2 are MNHNY and SVGAGI (reference sequence). The DNA of the CDR3 is TGTGCCAGCGGATCCCAGATGGACAGGGAGTATGGCTACACCTTC. This sequence encodes CASGSQMDREYGYTF.

About this clone itself: The junction shows a germline mismatch at one end, possibly a read error. This CDR3 is CASSPPPTSALVYGANGLTF. CDR3 DNA sequence: TGTGCCAGCTCTCCTCCCCCCACTAGCGCTCTAGTATACGGGGCCAACGGCCTGACTTTC. The gene calls are TRBV27 and TRBJ2-6, with 7 nucleotides matching TRBD2. Germline CDR1 is MNHEY and CDR2 is SMNVEV (reference sequence). CDR3 length: 20 amino acids. Based on the CDR3 plus reference TRBV27 and TRBJ2-6, the full variable domain is EAQVTQNPRYLITVTGKKLTVTCSQNMNHEYMSWYRQDPGLGLRQIYYSMNVEVTDKGDVPEGYKVSRKEKRNFPLILESPSPNQTSLYFCASSPPPTSALVYGANGLTFGAGSRLTVL.

The chain is built from TRBV28 and TRBJ2-7, with D tentatively TRBD1 (6 bases). The CDR3 is 15 residues long. The ends were cut back, 8 bases at V and 3 bases at J, with 20 bases in the middle. Germline values: CDR1 MDHEN, CDR2 SYDVKM. Written as DNA, the CDR3 is TGTGCCAGCCACACTCAGGGGCGGAACCTCTACGAGCAGTACTTC. This translates into CASHTQGRNLYEQYF.

This clone occurred once. This chain's CDR3 is CASKFRWDTNQPQHF. The CDR3 DNA reads as TGTGCCAGCAAGTTTAGGTGGGACACCAATCAGCCCCAGCATTTT. This chain connects TRBV27 to TRBJ1-5, with TRBD1 as a possible D gene (6 bases). Germline CDR1 is MNHEY and CDR2 is SMNVEV (reference sequence). This CDR3 region has 15 residues. Trimming cost V 7 bases and J 3 bases, with 16 bases left between them.

The gene calls are TRBV6-4 and TRBJ2-2; D is uncertain. CDR3 length: 15 amino acids. Germline V gene data show CDR1 as MRHNA and CDR2 as SNTAGT. The V gene lost 2 bases and the J gene lost 1 base, with 8 bases spanning the gap. The CDR3 coding sequence is TGTGCCAGCAGTGACGGTGAACAGAACACCGGGGAGCTGTTTTTT. It translates to CASSDGEQNTGELFF.

The chain is built from TRBV14 and TRBJ1-1, with TRBD1 identical over 8 bases. V lost 3 bases, J lost 4 bases, and 7 bases stayed unmatched. Per germline, CDR1 SGHDN and CDR2 FVKESK. This CDR3 is 15 amino acids long. The CDR3: CASSQGTGVITEAFF. The CDR3 DNA reads TGTGCCAGCAGCCAGGGGACAGGTGTTATCACTGAAGCTTTCTTT.

The gene calls are TRBV27 and TRBJ2-6; TRBD1 aligns across 8 bases. The V segment lost 5 bases and the J segment 1 base; nucleotides outside the gene matches: 7. The germline V gene encodes CDR1 MNHEY and CDR2 SMNVEV (reference sequence). CDR3 length: 17 amino acids. The CDR3, as DNA: TGTGCCAGCAGTCGGACAGGGATTTTGTCTGGGGCCAACGTCCTGACTTTC. Its protein is CASSRTGILSGANVLTF.

The chain is built from TRBV19 and TRBJ2-7, with 7 bases that match TRBD1. Germline V gene sequence: CDR1 LNHDA, CDR2 SQIVND (reference sequence). The V and J ends lost 4 bases and 0 bases, in that order; junction bases with no gene match: 3. The CDR3 is 14 residues long. In DNA, the CDR3 is TGTGCCAGTAGTAGGGACAGCCTCTCCTACGAGCAGTACTTC. This codes for CASSRDSLSYEQYF. Supplemented by reference TRBV19 and TRBJ2-7, the full variable domain reads DGGITQSPKYLFRKEGQNVTLSCEQNLNHDAMYWYRQDPGQGLRLIYYSQIVNDFQKGDIAEGYSVSREKKESFPLTVTSAQKNPTAFYLCASSRDSLSYEQYFGPGTRLTVT.

The gene calls are TRBV5-1 and TRBJ2-7, with 11 bases fitting TRBD2. The CDR3 loop spans 14 amino acids. J lost 5 bases, V lost 2 bases, and 3 bases had no gene match. Germline V gene sequence: CDR1 SGHRS, CDR2 YFSETQ. The CDR3 spells CASSLLAGENEQYF. The CDR3 DNA sequence: TGCGCCAGCAGCTTACTAGCGGGAGAGAACGAGCAGTACTTC.